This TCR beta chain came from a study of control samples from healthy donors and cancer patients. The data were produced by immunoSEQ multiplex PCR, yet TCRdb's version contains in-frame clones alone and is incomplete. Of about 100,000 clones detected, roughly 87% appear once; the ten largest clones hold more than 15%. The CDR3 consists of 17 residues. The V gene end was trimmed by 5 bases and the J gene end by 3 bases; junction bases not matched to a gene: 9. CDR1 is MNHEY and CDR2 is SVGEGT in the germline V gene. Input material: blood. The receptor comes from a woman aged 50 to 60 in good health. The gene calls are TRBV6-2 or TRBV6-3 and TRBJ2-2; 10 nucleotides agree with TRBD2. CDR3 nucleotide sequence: TGTGCCAGCAGTCTCGGACTAGCGGTCACCGACACCGGGGAGCTGTTTTTT. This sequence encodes CASSLGLAVTDTGELFF.